This T cell receptor (beta chain) was identified in a study of blood T cell repertoires in COVID-19. For the study at large: Collection of acute and convalescent COVID-19 samples took place in the United States, Italy and Spain. Sources were T cells, B-cell-depleted T cells, or PBMCs; the material itself was cDNA or gDNA.

How the authors handled the data: Researchers report that nucleated cell counts were estimated from reference gene primer amplification. Libraries were prepared by immunoSEQ multiplex PCR; TCRdb keeps only in-frame clonotypes and omits some of them. V and J calls and clone size are copied from that table; D and trimming were computed from the DNA. The data hold around 35,000 clones, with 75% to 90% observed a single time. This CDR3 contains 15 residues. Germline V gene lookup returns CDR1 LNHDA and CDR2 SQIVND (reference sequence). Trimming cost V 3 bases and J 8 bases, with 17 bases left between them.

The sample taken for sequencing was peripheral blood. The rearrangement joins TRBV19 to TRBJ2-1; D possibly corresponds to TRBD2 (5 bases). The TCR originated in a human donor in a cohort sampled during active COVID-19. The CDR3 DNA reads TGTGCCAGTAGTATTACGGTCCGGGTCGGGGATGAGCAGTTCTTC. Protein sequence: CASSITVRVGDEQFF. Looking up the rest from reference TRBV19 and TRBJ2-1 gives the full variable domain: DGGITQSPKYLFRKEGQNVTLSCEQNLNHDAMYWYRQDPGQGLRLIYYSQIVNDFQKGDIAEGYSVSREKKESFPLTVTSAQKNPTAFYLCASSITVRVGDEQFFGPGTRLTVL.